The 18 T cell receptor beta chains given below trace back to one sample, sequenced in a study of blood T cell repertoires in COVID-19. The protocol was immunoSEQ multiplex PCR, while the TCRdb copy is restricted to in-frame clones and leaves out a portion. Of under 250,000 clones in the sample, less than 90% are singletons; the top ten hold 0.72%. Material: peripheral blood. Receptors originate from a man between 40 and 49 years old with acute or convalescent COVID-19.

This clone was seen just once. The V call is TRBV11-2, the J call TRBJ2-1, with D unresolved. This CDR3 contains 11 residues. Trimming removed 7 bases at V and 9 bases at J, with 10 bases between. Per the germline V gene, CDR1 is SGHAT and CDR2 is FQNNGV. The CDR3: CASNSGGEQFF. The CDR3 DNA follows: TGTGCCAGCAATTCCGGCGGTGAGCAGTTCTTC.

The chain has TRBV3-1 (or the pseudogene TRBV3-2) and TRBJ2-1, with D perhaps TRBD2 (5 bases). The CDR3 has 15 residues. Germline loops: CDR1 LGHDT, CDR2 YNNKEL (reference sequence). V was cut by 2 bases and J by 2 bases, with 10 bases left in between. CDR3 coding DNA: TGTGCCAGCAGCCAAAAACGGGGTCCCTACAATGAGCAGTTCTTC. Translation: CASSQKRGPYNEQFF.

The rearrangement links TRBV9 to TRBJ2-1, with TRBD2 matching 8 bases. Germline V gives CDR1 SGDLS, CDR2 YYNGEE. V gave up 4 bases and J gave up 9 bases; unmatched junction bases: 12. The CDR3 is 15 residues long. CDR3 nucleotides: TGTGCCAGCAGCTTCTGGACTAGCACCTCAACTGAGCAGTTCTTC. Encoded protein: CASSFWTSTSTEQFF. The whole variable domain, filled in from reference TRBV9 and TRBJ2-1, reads DSGVTQTPKHLITATGQRVTLRCSPRSGDLSVYWYQQSLDQGLQFLIQYYNGEERAKGNILERFSAQQFPDLHSELNLSSLELGDSALYFCASSFWTSTSTEQFFGPGTRLTVL.

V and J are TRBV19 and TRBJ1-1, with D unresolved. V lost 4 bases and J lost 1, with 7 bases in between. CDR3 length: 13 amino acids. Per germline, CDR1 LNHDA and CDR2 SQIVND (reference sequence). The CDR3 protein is CASSTPRNTEAFF. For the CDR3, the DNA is TGTGCCAGTAGTACCCCCAGGAACACTGAAGCTTTCTTT. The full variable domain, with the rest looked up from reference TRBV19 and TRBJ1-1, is DGGITQSPKYLFRKEGQNVTLSCEQNLNHDAMYWYRQDPGQGLRLIYYSQIVNDFQKGDIAEGYSVSREKKESFPLTVTSAQKNPTAFYLCASSTPRNTEAFFGQGTRLTVV.

The CDR3 protein is CASSPSLGGSTDTQYF. Written as DNA, the CDR3 is TGTGCCAGCTCACCATCACTAGGCGGGAGCACAGATACGCAGTATTTT. The rearrangement links TRBV18 to TRBJ2-3; D may be TRBD2 (5 bases). This CDR3 is built from 16 residues. Trimming took off 2 bases at V and 0 bases at J, with 12 bases between the two ends. Germline lookup yields CDR1 KGHSH and CDR2 LQKENI.

As DNA, the CDR3 is TGTGCCAGTAGTATCCAGGACAAGGCCCATCAGCCCCAGCATTTT. Translating it yields CASSIQDKAHQPQHF. The rearrangement joins TRBV19 to TRBJ1-5; possibly TRBD1 for D (5 bases). The CDR3 extends over 15 amino acids. In germline, CDR1 is LNHDA, CDR2 SQIVND (reference sequence). V lost 3 bases and J 5 bases, leaving 14 bases between the germline ends. The full variable domain, rest sourced from reference TRBV19 and TRBJ1-5, is DGGITQSPKYLFRKEGQNVTLSCEQNLNHDAMYWYRQDPGQGLRLIYYSQIVNDFQKGDIAEGYSVSREKKESFPLTVTSAQKNPTAFYLCASSIQDKAHQPQHFGDGTRLSIL.

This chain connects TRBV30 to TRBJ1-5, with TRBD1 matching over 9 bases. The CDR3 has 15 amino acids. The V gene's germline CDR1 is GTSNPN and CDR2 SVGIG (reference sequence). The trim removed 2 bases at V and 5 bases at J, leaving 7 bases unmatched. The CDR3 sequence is CAWSRGQGRDQPQHF. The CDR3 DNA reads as TGTGCCTGGAGTCGGGGACAGGGTAGGGATCAGCCCCAGCATTTT.

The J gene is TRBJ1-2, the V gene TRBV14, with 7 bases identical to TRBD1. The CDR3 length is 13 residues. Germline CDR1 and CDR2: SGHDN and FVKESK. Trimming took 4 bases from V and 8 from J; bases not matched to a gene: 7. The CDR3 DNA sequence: TGTGCCAGCAGCCGACAGGGTTCAAAGGGCTACACCTTC. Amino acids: CASSRQGSKGYTF.

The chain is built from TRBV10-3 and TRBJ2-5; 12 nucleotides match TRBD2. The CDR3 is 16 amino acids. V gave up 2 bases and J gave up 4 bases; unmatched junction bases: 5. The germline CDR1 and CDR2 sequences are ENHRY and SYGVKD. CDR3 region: CAISEGTSGGRETQYF. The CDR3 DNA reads TGTGCCATCAGTGAGGGTACTAGCGGGGGGAGAGAGACCCAGTACTTC.

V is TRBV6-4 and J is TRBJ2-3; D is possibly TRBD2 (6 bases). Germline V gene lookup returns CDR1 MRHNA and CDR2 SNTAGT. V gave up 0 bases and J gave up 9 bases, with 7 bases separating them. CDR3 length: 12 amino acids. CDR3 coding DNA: TGTGCCAGCAGTGACTCGGCGGGAACGCAGTATTTT. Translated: CASSDSAGTQYF.

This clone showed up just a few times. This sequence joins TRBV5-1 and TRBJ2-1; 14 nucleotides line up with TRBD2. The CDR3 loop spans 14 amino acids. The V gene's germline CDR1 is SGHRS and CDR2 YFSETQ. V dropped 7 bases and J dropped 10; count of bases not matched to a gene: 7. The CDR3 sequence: CASHGTSGGWEQFF. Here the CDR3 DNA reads TGCGCCAGCCACGGGACTAGCGGGGGCTGGGAGCAGTTCTTC. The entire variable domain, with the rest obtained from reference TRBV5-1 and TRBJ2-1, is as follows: KAGVTQTPRYLIKTRGQQVTLSCSPISGHRSVSWYQQTPGQGLQFLFEYFSETQRNKGNFPGRFSGRQFSNSRSEMNVSTLELGDSALYLCASHGTSGGWEQFFGPGTRLTVL.

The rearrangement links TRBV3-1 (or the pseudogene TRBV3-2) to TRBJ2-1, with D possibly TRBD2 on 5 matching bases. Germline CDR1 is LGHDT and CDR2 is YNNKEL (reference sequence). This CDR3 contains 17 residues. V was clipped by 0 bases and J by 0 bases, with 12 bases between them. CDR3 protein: CASSQEVLAGSYNEQFF. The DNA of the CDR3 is TGTGCCAGCAGCCAAGAGGTGCTAGCTGGCTCCTACAATGAGCAGTTCTTC.

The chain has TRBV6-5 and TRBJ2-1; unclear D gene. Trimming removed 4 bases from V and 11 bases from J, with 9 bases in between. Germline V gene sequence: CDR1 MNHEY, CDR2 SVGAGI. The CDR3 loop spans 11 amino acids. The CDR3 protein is CASSSPPQQFF. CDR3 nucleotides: TGTGCCAGCAGTTCCCCCCCTCAGCAGTTCTTC.

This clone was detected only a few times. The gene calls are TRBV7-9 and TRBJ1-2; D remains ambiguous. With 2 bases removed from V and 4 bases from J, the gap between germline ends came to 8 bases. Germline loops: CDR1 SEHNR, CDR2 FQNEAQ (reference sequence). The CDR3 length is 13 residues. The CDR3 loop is CASSLSGPYGYTF. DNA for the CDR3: TGTGCCAGCAGCTTAAGTGGCCCCTATGGCTACACCTTC.

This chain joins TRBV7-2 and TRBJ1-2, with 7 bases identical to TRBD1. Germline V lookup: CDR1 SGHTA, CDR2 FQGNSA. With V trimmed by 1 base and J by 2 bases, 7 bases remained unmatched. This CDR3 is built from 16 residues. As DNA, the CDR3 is TGTGCCAGCAGCTTAGAAAGGCCGGGACAGAACTATGGCTACACCTTC. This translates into CASSLERPGQNYGYTF.

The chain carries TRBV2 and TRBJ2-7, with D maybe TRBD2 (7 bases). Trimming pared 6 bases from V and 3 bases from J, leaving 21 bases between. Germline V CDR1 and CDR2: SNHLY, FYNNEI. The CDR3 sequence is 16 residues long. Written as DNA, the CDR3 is TGTGCCAGCAGGGGCGTGGACAGACTAGCAGTCTACGAGCAGTACTTC. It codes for CASRGVDRLAVYEQYF.

This CDR3 reads CASTSVGQPNEKLFF. In DNA, the CDR3 is TGTGCCAGTACCTCAGTGGGACAGCCTAATGAAAAACTGTTTTTT. V usage is TRBV19 and J usage is TRBJ1-4; 7 bases are shared with TRBD1. CDR1 LNHDA and CDR2 SQIVND come from the germline V gene (reference sequence). Unmatched junction bases numbered 8, after V lost 7 bases and J lost 3 bases. CDR3 length: 15 residues.

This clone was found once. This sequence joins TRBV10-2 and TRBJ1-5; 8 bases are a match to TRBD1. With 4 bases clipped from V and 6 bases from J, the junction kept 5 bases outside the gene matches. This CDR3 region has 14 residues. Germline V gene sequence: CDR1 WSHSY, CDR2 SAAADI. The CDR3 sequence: CASSVAGGTQPQHF. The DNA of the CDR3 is TGCGCCAGCAGTGTGGCAGGGGGCACTCAGCCCCAGCATTTT.